This T cell receptor (beta chain) comes out of a study of blood T cell repertoires in COVID-19. Study-level information: Samples taken during acute and convalescent COVID-19 were collected in the United States, Italy and Spain. PBMCs, B-cell-depleted T cells, or T cells provided the cDNA or gDNA that made up the material.

CDR3 length equals 14 residues. Germline V gene sequence: CDR1 KGHDR, CDR2 SFDVKD. J gave up 6 bases and V 4 bases, and 7 bases lay outside the gene matches. Original handling: The authors estimated nucleated cell counts from reference gene primer amplification. Generated by immunoSEQ multiplex PCR, the TCRdb table keeps only in-frame clones and is missing some. That table gives V, J and clone size, and the DNA gave D and trimming. The table lists around 370,000 clones, approximately 91% of them singletons, with 6% to 8.5% in the top ten. The receptor was isolated from a woman between 65 and 79 years old with COVID-19, enrolled during active disease. This rearrangement joins TRBV24-1 to TRBJ2-7; TRBD1 matches at 8 bases. The specimen sequenced was peripheral blood. The CDR3 bases are TGTGCCACCAGTGACTCCGCAGGGGGCGCCGAGCAGTACTTC. It translates to CATSDSAGGAEQYF.